A single sample gave rise to the 6 T cell receptor beta chains below, sequenced in a study of T cells in Graves' hyperthyroidism and ophthalmopathy. The investigators amplified TCR beta CDR3 regions from RNA transcripts. The HTBI primer set was used in a first-round RT-PCR of the TCR CDR3. Each CDR3 protein gets one entry after TCRdb re-called the multiplex PCR reads with MiXCR. The sample lists around 300,000 distinct CDR3 sequences, 25% to 30% occurring once. The specimen was blood. Receptor source: a middle-aged man with Graves' hyperthyroidism that later progressed to Graves' ophthalmopathy.

In its sample, this clonotype was seen many times. The rearrangement links TRBV12-3 or TRBV12-4 to TRBJ1-2; weak D call: TRBD1 (5 bases). Trimming stripped 2 bases from V and 5 bases from J, with 15 bases between. The CDR3 has 15 amino acids. The CDR3 DNA follows: TGTGCCAGCAGTTTAATAACAGGCGGGAGATATGGCTACACCTTC. Protein product: CASSLITGGRYGYTF.

This clonotype was observed many times. The chain employs TRBV20-1 and TRBJ1-5, with D unclear. V lost 3 bases, J lost 1 base, and 7 bases lay in between. Germline CDR1 and CDR2: DFQATT and SNEGSKA (reference sequence). This CDR3 contains 13 residues. The CDR3 bases are TGCAGTGCTAGTTCAGTCAGCAATCAGCCCCAGCATTTT. Encoded protein: CSASSVSNQPQHF.

In its sample, this clonotype was seen many times. This sequence joins TRBV30 and TRBJ2-7; D perhaps matches TRBD2 (5 bases). The length of the CDR3 is 13 residues. CDR1 GTSNPN and CDR2 SVGIG come from the germline V gene (reference sequence). V was trimmed by 0 bases and J by 6 bases, leaving 12 bases between them. CDR3: CAWSVARAGEQYF. As DNA, the CDR3 is TGTGCCTGGAGTGTAGCAAGGGCGGGCGAGCAGTACTTC. The variable domain in full, completed from reference TRBV30 and TRBJ2-7, reads SQTIHQWPATLVQPVGSPLSLECTVEGTSNPNLYWYRQAAGRGLQLLFYSVGIGQISSEVPQNLSASRPQDRQFILSSKKLLLSDSGFYLCAWSVARAGEQYFGPGTRLTVT.

This clonotype has at least ten counts. This chain connects TRBV12-3 or TRBV12-4 to TRBJ1-5; D ambiguous. The CDR3 has 13 amino acids. V was pared by 3 bases and J by 5 bases, with 8 bases between. In DNA form, the CDR3 reads TGTGCCAGCAGTTTTGAGAGGGATCAGCCCCAGCATTTT. It is translated as CASSFERDQPQHF.

V usage is TRBV5-4 and J usage is TRBJ1-5, with TRBD1 matching over 10 bases. The CDR3 has 19 residues. The V gene's germline CDR1 is SGHNT and CDR2 YYREEE (reference sequence). V shed 2 bases and J 0 bases; nucleotides not matched to a gene: 11. DNA of the CDR3: TGTGCCAGCAGCTTTTACGACAGGGGGCGAGCCCATAGCAATCAGCCCCAGCATTTT. Protein: CASSFYDRGRAHSNQPQHF.

The chain uses TRBV11-1 and TRBJ2-7; D may be TRBD2 (5 bases). Trimming stripped 5 bases from V and 3 bases from J, with 23 bases between. The CDR3 contains 17 residues. Germline assignment: CDR1 SGHAT and CDR2 FQDESV (reference sequence). CDR3 region: CASSPTRDVDSFYEQYF. The CDR3 DNA reads TGTGCCAGCAGCCCCACAAGGGATGTGGACTCTTTCTACGAGCAGTACTTC. The entire variable domain, with the rest obtained from reference TRBV11-1 and TRBJ2-7, is as follows: EAEVAQSPRYKITEKSQAVAFWCDPISGHATLYWYRQILGQGPELLVQFQDESVVDDSQLPKDRFSAERLKGVDSTLKIQPAELGDSAMYLCASSPTRDVDSFYEQYFGPGTRLTVT.